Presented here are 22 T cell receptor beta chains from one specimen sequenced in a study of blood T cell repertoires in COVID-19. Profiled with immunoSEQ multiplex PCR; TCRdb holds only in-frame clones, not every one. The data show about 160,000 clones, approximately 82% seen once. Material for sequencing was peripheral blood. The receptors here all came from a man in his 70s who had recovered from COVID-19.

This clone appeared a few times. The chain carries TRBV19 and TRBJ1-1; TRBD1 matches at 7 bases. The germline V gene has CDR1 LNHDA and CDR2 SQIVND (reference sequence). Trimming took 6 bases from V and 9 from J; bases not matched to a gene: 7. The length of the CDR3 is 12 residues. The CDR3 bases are TGTGCCAGTAGAATTGAGGGACAGCAAGCTTTCTTT. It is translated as CASRIEGQQAFF.

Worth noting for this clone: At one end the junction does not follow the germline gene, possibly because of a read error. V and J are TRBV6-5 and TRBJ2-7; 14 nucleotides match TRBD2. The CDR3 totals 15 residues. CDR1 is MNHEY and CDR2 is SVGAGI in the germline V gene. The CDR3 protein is CASSYGGTSGSVTPF. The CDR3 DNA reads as TGTGCCAGCAGTTACGGCGGGACTAGCGGGAGCGTGACACCCTTC.

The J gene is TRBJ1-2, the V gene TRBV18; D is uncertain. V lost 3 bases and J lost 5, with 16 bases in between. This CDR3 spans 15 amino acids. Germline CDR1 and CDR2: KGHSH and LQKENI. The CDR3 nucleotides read TGTGCCAGCTCACCCTCTCATATACTTGAATATGGCTACACCTTC. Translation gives CASSPSHILEYGYTF.

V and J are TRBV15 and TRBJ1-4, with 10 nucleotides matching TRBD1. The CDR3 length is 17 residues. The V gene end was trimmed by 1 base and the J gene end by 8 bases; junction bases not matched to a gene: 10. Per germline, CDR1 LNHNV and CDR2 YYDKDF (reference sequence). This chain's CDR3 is CATSRVRDRGFGEKLFF. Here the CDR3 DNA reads TGTGCCACCAGCAGAGTTAGGGACAGGGGATTTGGCGAAAAACTGTTTTTT.

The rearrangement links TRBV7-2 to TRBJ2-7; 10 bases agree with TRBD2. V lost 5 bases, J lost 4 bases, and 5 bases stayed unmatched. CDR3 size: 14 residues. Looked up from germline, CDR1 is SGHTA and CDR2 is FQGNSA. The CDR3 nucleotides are TGTGCCAGCAGCGCCGGGACTAGCGAATACGAGCAGTACTTC. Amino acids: CASSAGTSEYEQYF.

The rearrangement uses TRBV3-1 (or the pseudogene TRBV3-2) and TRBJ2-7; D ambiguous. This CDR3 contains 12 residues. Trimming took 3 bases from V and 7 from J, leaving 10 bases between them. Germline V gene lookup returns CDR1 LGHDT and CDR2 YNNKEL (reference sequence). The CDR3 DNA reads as TGTGCCAGCAGCCAGTCCGATCAGGAGCAGTACTTC. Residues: CASSQSDQEQYF.

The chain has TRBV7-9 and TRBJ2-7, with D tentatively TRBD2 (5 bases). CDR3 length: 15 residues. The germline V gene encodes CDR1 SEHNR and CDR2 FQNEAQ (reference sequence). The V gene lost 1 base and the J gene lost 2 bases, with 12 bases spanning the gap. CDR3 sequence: CASSLGGSGTYEQYF. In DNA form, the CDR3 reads TGTGCCAGCAGCTTAGGTGGGAGCGGCACCTACGAGCAGTACTTC.

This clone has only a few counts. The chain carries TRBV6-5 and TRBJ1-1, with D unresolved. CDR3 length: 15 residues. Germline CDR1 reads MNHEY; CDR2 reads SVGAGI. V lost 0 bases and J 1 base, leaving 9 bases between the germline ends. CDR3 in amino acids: CASSYSRVSNTEAFF. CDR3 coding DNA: TGTGCCAGCAGTTACTCGAGGGTATCGAACACTGAAGCTTTCTTT.

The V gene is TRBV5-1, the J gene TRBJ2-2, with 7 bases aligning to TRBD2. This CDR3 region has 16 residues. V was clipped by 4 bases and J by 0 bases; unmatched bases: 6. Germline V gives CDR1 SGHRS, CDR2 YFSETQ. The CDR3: CASSTTSVSNTGELFF. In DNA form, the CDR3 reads TGCGCCAGCAGCACTACTAGCGTTTCGAACACCGGGGAGCTGTTTTTT.

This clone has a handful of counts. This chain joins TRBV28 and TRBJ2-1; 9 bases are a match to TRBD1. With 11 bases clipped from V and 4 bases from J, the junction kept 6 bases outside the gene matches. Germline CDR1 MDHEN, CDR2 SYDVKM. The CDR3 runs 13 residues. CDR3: CAAVQGAYNEQFF. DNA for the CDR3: TGTGCCGCGGTACAGGGGGCTTACAATGAGCAGTTCTTC. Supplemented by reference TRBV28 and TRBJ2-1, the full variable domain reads DVKVTQSSRYLVKRTGEKVFLECVQDMDHENMFWYRQDPGLGLRLIYFSYDVKMKEKGDIPEGYSVSREKKERFSLILESASTNQTSMYLCAAVQGAYNEQFFGPGTRLTVL.

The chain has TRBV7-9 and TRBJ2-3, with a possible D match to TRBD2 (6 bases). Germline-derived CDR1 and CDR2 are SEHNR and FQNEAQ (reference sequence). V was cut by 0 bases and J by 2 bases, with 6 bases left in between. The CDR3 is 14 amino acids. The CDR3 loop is CASSLAGLTDTQYF. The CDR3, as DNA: TGTGCCAGCAGCTTAGCGGGACTCACAGATACGCAGTATTTT.

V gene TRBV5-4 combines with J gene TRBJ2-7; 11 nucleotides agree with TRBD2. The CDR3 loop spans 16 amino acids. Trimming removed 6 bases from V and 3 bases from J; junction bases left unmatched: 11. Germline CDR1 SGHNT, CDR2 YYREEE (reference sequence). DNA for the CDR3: TGTGCCAGCACCGCGGACTTGGGACTAGCGGACTACGAGCAGTACTTC. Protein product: CASTADLGLADYEQYF.

The CDR3 protein is CASSDPSGGYTF. The CDR3 DNA sequence: TGTGCCAGCAGTGACCCCTCGGGTGGCTACACCTTC. This chain connects TRBV28 to TRBJ1-2; D is undetermined. Germline values: CDR1 MDHEN, CDR2 SYDVKM. V shed 5 bases and J shed 7 bases, with 11 bases lying between them. The CDR3 length is 12 residues.

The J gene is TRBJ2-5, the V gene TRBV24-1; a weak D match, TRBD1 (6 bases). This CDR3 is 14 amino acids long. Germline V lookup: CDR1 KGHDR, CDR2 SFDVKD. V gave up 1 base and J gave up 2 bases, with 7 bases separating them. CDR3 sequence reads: CATSDLQGQETQYF. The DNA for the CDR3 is TGTGCCACCAGTGATTTACAGGGACAAGAGACCCAGTACTTC.

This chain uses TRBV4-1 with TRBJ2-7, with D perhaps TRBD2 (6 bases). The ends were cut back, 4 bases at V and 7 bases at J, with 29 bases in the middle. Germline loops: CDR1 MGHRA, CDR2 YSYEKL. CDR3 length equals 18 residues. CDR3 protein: CASSRRWAGSPGLGEQYF. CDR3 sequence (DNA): TGCGCCAGCAGCCGGCGTTGGGCGGGGAGCCCTGGTTTGGGGGAGCAGTACTTC.

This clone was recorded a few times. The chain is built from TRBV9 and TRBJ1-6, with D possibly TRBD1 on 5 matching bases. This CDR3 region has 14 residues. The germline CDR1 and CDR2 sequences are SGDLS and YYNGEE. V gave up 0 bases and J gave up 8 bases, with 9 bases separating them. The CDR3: CASSVEQAYSPLHF. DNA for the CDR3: TGTGCCAGCAGCGTAGAACAGGCTTATTCACCCCTCCACTTT.

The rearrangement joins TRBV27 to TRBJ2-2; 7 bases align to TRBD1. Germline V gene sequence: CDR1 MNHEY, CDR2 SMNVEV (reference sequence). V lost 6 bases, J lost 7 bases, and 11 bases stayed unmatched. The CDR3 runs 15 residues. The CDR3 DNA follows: TGTGCCAGCAGCATACAGGGGAATCCACGCGGGGAGCTGTTTTTT. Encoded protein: CASSIQGNPRGELFF.

DNA of the CDR3: TGTGCCAGCAGCCCCGGGACTAGCGGGCCGCCCTACGAGCAGTACTTC. It is translated as CASSPGTSGPPYEQYF. The chain links TRBV5-4 to TRBJ2-7; 12 bases align to TRBD2. There are 16 residues in the CDR3. Looked up from germline, CDR1 is SGHNT and CDR2 is YYREEE (reference sequence). Trimming cost V 4 bases and J 2 bases; bases outside gene matches: 7.

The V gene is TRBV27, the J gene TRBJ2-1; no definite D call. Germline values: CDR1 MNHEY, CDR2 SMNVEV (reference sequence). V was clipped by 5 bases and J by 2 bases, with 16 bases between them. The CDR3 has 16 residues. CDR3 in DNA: TGTGCCAGCAGTCTCCTTTTTACGGGTACCTACAATGAGCAGTTCTTC. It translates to CASSLLFTGTYNEQFF.

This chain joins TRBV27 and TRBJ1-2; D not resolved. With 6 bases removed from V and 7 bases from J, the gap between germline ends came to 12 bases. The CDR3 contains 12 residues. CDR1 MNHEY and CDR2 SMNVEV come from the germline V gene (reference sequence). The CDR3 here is CASSPDMSGYTF. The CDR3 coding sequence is TGTGCCAGCAGCCCAGACATGTCTGGCTACACCTTC.

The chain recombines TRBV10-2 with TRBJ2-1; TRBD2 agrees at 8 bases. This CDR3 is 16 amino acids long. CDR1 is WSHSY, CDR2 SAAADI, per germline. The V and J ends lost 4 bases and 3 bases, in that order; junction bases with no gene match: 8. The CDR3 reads CASSGLAGSFYNEQFF. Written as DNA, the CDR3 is TGCGCCAGCAGTGGGCTAGCGGGCTCCTTCTACAATGAGCAGTTCTTC.

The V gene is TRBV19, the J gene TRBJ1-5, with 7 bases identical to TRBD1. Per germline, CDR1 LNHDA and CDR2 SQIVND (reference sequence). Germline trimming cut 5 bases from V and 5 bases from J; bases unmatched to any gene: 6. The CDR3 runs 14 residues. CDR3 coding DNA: TGTGCCAGTAGTCCCGGGCAGGGGGATCAGCCCCAGCATTTT. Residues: CASSPGQGDQPQHF.